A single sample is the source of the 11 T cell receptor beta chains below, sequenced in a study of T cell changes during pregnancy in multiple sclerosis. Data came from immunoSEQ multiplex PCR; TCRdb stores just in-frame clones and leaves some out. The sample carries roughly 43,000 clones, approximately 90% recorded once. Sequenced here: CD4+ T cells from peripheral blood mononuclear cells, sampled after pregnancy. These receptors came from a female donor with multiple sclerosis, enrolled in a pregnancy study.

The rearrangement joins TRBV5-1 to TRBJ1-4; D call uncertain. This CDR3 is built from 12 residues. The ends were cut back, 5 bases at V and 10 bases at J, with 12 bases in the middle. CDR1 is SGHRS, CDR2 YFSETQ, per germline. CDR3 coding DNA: TGCGCCAGCAGTGTGACCCGCGGAAAACTGTTTTTT. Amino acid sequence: CASSVTRGKLFF.

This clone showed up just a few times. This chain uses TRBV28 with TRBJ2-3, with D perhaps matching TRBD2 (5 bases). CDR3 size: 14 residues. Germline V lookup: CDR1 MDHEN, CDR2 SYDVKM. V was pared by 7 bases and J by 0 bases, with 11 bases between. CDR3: CASKVWTSTDTQYF. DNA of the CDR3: TGTGCCAGCAAAGTCTGGACTAGCACAGATACGCAGTATTTT.

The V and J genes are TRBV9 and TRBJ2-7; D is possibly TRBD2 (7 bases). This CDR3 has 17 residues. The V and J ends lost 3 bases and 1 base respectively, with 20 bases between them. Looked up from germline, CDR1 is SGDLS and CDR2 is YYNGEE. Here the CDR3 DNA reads TGTGCCAGCAGCGCCGGGGGCGGGGCGGGAGCATCCTACGAGCAGTACTTC. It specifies CASSAGGGAGASYEQYF.

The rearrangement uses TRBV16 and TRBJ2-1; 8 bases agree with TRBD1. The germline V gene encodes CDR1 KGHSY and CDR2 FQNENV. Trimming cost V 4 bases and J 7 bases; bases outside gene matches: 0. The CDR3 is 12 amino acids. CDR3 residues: CASSRTGNEQFF. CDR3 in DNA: TGTGCCAGCAGCCGGACAGGGAATGAGCAGTTCTTC.

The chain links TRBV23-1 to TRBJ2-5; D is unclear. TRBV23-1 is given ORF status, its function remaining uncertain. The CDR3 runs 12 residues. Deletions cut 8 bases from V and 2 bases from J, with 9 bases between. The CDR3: CASYYRQETQYF. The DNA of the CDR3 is TGCGCCAGCTATTATCGGCAAGAGACCCAGTACTTC.

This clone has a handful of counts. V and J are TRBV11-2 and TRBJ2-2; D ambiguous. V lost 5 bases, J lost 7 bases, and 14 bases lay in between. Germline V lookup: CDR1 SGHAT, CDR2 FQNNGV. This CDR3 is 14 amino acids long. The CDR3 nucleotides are TGTGCCAGCAGCCCCAACGGGTACGGCGGGGAGCTGTTTTTT. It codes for CASSPNGYGGELFF.

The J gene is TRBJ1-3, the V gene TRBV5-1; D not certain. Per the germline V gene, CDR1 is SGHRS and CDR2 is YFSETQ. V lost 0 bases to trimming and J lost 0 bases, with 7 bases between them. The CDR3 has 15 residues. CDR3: CASSLGDASGNTIYF. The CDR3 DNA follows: TGCGCCAGCAGCTTGGGAGATGCCTCTGGAAACACCATATATTTT. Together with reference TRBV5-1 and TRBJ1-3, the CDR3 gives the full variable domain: KAGVTQTPRYLIKTRGQQVTLSCSPISGHRSVSWYQQTPGQGLQFLFEYFSETQRNKGNFPGRFSGRQFSNSRSEMNVSTLELGDSALYLCASSLGDASGNTIYFGEGSWLTVV.

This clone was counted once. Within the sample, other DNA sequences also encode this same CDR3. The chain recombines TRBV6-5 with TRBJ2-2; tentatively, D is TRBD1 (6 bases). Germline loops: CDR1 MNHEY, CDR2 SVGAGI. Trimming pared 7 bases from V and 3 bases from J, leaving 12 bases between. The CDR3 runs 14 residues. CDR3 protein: CASNSGQYTGELFF. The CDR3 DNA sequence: TGTGCCAGCAATTCAGGACAGTACACCGGGGAGCTGTTTTTT.

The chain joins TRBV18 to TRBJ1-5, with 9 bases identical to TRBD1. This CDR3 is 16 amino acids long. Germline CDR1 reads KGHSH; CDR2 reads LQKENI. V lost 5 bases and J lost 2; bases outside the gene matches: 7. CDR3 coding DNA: TGTGCCAGCTCAGGGGGACAGGGCGACCGCAATCAGCCCCAGCATTTT. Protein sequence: CASSGGQGDRNQPQHF.

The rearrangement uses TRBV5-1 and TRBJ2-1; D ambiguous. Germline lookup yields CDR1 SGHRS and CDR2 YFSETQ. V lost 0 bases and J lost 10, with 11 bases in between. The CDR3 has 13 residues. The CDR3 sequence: CASSLEQRSEQFF. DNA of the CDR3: TGCGCCAGCAGCTTGGAGCAGAGGAGCGAGCAGTTCTTC.

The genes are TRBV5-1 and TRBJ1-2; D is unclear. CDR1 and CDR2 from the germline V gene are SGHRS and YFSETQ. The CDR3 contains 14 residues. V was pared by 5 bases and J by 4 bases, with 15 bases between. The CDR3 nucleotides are TGCGCCAGCAGTGAGGAGGGAGAGAGCTATGGCTACACCTTC. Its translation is CASSEEGESYGYTF.